This is a list of T cell receptor beta chains from one sample in a study of cytomegalovirus exposure and HLA in healthy donors. Data came from immunoSEQ multiplex PCR; TCRdb stores just in-frame clones and leaves some out. The table shows some 160,000 clones, with roughly 85% occurring only once. The specimen was PBMCs. The receptors originated from a middle-aged woman in good health and CMV-seronegative. The CDR3 runs from the conserved cysteine through the conserved F or W. Each record gives: J gene, CDR3 length, V gene, D gene, clone size, CDR3 DNA, CDR3 protein. A D gene is named only where the DNA matches it firmly. Clone size appears in some rows only: once, few, many, or a class for an expanded clone.

j_gene: TRBJ1-4; len: 15; v_gene: TRBV11-2; d_gene: TRBD1; abundance: .; CDR3nt: TGTGCCAGCAGCCTCGACAGGGGACCTAATGAAAAACTGTTTTTT; CDR3aa: CASSLDRGPNEKLFF
j_gene: TRBJ2-7; len: 15; v_gene: TRBV5-1; d_gene: .; abundance: .; CDR3nt: TGCGCCAGCAGCTTGGCAGGGGGGAAATACGGGGAGCAGTACTTC; CDR3aa: CASSLAGGKYGEQYF
j_gene: TRBJ1-1; len: 14; v_gene: TRBV7-9; d_gene: TRBD1; abundance: few; CDR3nt: TGTGCCAGCAGCGAGGGGGCTGGGGACACTGAAGCTTTCTTT; CDR3aa: CASSEGAGDTEAFF
j_gene: TRBJ1-1; len: 14; v_gene: TRBV19; d_gene: TRBD1; abundance: once; CDR3nt: TGTGCCAGTATTTCGACAGGGGGTAAGGCTGAAGCTTTCTTT; CDR3aa: CASISTGGKAEAFF
j_gene: TRBJ2-7; len: 13; v_gene: TRBV5-4; d_gene: .; abundance: once; CDR3nt: TGTGCCAGCAGCTTCCGGGGTTCCTACGAGCAGTACTTC; CDR3aa: CASSFRGSYEQYF
j_gene: TRBJ1-5; len: 16; v_gene: TRBV4-1; d_gene: TRBD1; abundance: few; CDR3nt: TGCGCCAGCAGCCAGCAGGGGGCGCCGGGCAATCAGCCCCAGCATTTT; CDR3aa: CASSQQGAPGNQPQHF
j_gene: TRBJ2-7; len: 14; v_gene: TRBV11-2; d_gene: .; abundance: .; CDR3nt: TGTGCCAGCAGCTTAGGTGAAGCTACCTACGAGCAGTACTTC; CDR3aa: CASSLGEATYEQYF
j_gene: TRBJ1-2; len: 15; v_gene: TRBV6-1; d_gene: TRBD1; abundance: .; CDR3nt: TGTGCCAGCAGTGAACCTCGGAGGGGGCGGTTAGGCTACACCTTC; CDR3aa: CASSEPRRGRLGYTF
j_gene: TRBJ1-1; len: 13; v_gene: TRBV28; d_gene: TRBD1; abundance: few; CDR3nt: TGTGCCAGTCGCGACAGGGATCTGACTGAAGCTTTCTTT; CDR3aa: CASRDRDLTEAFF
j_gene: TRBJ2-7; len: 15; v_gene: TRBV7-8; d_gene: .; abundance: .; CDR3nt: TGTGCCAGCAGCCCCGGACGGACAGTCGTCTACGAGCAGTACTTC; CDR3aa: CASSPGRTVVYEQYF
j_gene: TRBJ1-1; len: 15; v_gene: TRBV5-1; d_gene: .; abundance: .; CDR3nt: TGCGCCAGCAGCTTGGTACCAGGGGTGGACACTGAAGCTTTCTTT; CDR3aa: CASSLVPGVDTEAFF
j_gene: TRBJ2-7; len: 18; v_gene: TRBV6-1; d_gene: TRBD1; abundance: .; CDR3nt: TGTGCCAGCAGTGATCTCCTGGGGAGACAGGGGGTGACCTACGAGCAGTACTTC; CDR3aa: CASSDLLGRQGVTYEQYF
j_gene: TRBJ2-5; len: 12; v_gene: TRBV7-2; d_gene: .; abundance: .; CDR3nt: TGTGCCAGCAGCCACAGGATCGAGACCCAGTACTTC; CDR3aa: CASSHRIETQYF
j_gene: TRBJ2-1; len: 14; v_gene: TRBV9; d_gene: TRBD2; abundance: few; CDR3nt: TGTGCCAGCAGCGCTAGCGGGGGATACAATGAGCAGTTCTTC; CDR3aa: CASSASGGYNEQFF
j_gene: TRBJ2-3; len: 15; v_gene: TRBV19; d_gene: TRBD2; abundance: .; CDR3nt: TGTGCCAGTAGTATACAGCGGGAGCGCACAGATACGCAGTATTTT; CDR3aa: CASSIQRERTDTQYF
j_gene: TRBJ1-5; len: 13; v_gene: TRBV28; d_gene: .; abundance: .; CDR3nt: TGTGCCAGCAGGAGAGGTAGCAATCAGCCCCAGCATTTT; CDR3aa: CASRRGSNQPQHF
j_gene: TRBJ2-5; len: 17; v_gene: TRBV19; d_gene: TRBD2; abundance: once; CDR3nt: TGTGCCAGTAGTATAAGAAGTTTTACTAGCGATCAAGAGACCCAGTACTTC; CDR3aa: CASSIRSFTSDQETQYF
j_gene: TRBJ1-5; len: 15; v_gene: TRBV5-1; d_gene: TRBD1; abundance: .; CDR3nt: TGCGCCAGCAGCTTGGACACAGGGGGCGGTCAGCCCCAGCATTTT; CDR3aa: CASSLDTGGGQPQHF